A selection of T cell receptor beta chains follows, all from one sample in a study of T cells in Graves' hyperthyroidism and ophthalmopathy. TCRdb re-called the multiplex PCR reads through MiXCR, storing one row per CDR3 protein. The table has around 570,000 distinct CDR3 sequences, about 20% seen once. The sequenced sample consisted of blood. Receptors were obtained from a middle-aged man with Graves' ophthalmopathy. Each CDR3 is given with its conserved first and last residue. A D gene is named only where the DNA matches it firmly. The size field is filled for only some rows; it gives once, few, many or a size class.

v_gene	j_gene	d_gene	abundance	CDR3aa	CDR3nt
TRBV11-2	TRBJ2-1	TRBD1	few	CASSFYRGADNEQFF	TGTGCCAGCAGCTTCTACAGGGGAGCAGACAATGAGCAGTTCTTC
TRBV27	TRBJ1-1	-	many	CASSSGDTEAFF	TGTGCCAGCAGTTCAGGGGACACTGAAGCTTTCTTT
TRBV27	TRBJ1-1	-	many	CASSLRADGTEAFF	TGTGCCAGCAGTTTACGGGCCGATGGCACTGAAGCTTTCTTT
TRBV7-9	TRBJ2-7	-	-	CASSPLSWQGNNEQYF	TGTGCCAGCAGCCCTCTTTCGTGGCAGGGAAATAACGAGCAGTACTTC
TRBV20-1	TRBJ2-7	TRBD1	few	CSAARGDRGTYEQYF	TGCAGTGCCGCCAGGGGGGACAGGGGGACCTACGAGCAGTACTTC
TRBV25-1	TRBJ2-1	-	-	CASRPVGLGNEQFF	TGTGCCAGCAGACCGGTGGGTCTAGGAAATGAGCAGTTCTTC
TRBV5-1	TRBJ1-1	-	few	CASRKRRGPNTEAFF	TGCGCCAGCAGGAAGAGGAGAGGGCCGAACACTGAAGCTTTCTTT
TRBV2	TRBJ2-2	TRBD2	many	CASSESGGRNGELFF	TGTGCCAGCAGTGAAAGCGGGGGGAGGAACGGGGAGCTGTTTTTT
TRBV3-1	TRBJ1-2	TRBD1	few	CASSPGQGRGPYGYTF	TGTGCCAGCAGCCCGGGACAGGGGAGGGGTCCCTATGGCTACACCTTC
TRBV5-6	TRBJ2-5	TRBD1	few	CASSLAVGQAFWPQYF	TGTGCCAGCAGCTTGGCCGTGGGACAGGCTTTTTGGCCCCAGTACTTC
TRBV27	TRBJ1-5	TRBD1	few	CASRLQGAGQPQHF	TGTGCCAGCAGACTACAGGGGGCGGGACAGCCCCAGCATTTT
TRBV5-6	TRBJ1-5	-	-	CASSLGRINQPQHF	TGTGCCAGCAGCCTGGGACGAATCAATCAGCCCCAGCATTTT
TRBV10-3	TRBJ2-2	TRBD1	many	CAISRGQGVTGELFF	TGTGCCATCAGTCGGGGACAGGGGGTGACCGGGGAGCTGTTTTTT
TRBV29-1	TRBJ2-7	TRBD1	-	CSVGTGGSTYEQYF	TGCAGCGTAGGAACAGGGGGCAGCACCTACGAGCAGTACTTC
TRBV6-5	TRBJ2-1	TRBD2	-	CASSYPASGGTSSYNEQFF	TGTGCCAGCAGTTACCCGGCTAGCGGGGGCACGAGCTCCTACAATGAGCAGTTCTTC
TRBV2	TRBJ2-7	TRBD2	many	CASMGLAGDYEQYF	TGTGCCAGCATGGGACTAGCGGGAGACTACGAGCAGTACTTC
TRBV5-1	TRBJ2-1	TRBD2	few	CASSTPGLAGGHSYNEQFF	TGCGCCAGTAGCACACCGGGACTAGCGGGAGGGCACTCCTACAATGAGCAGTTCTTC
TRBV5-1	TRBJ2-7	TRBD1	-	CASSDGTGGPWGEQYF	TGCGCCAGCAGCGACGGGACAGGCGGCCCGTGGGGAGAGCAGTACTTC
TRBV20-1	TRBJ2-7	-	many	CSARDSDPSYYEQYF	TGCAGTGCTAGGGACTCGGACCCCTCTTACTACGAGCAGTACTTC
TRBV5-1	TRBJ1-1	TRBD1	many	CASSSHPGQMNTEAFF	TGCGCCAGCAGCTCCCATCCGGGACAGATGAACACTGAAGCTTTCTTT
TRBV5-1	TRBJ2-2	-	-	CASSFEVPGELFF	TGCGCCAGCAGCTTTGAGGTGCCCGGGGAGCTGTTTTTT